The 26 T cell receptor beta chains in this list originate from one sample, sequenced in a study of blood T cell repertoires in COVID-19. Assay used: immunoSEQ multiplex PCR; TCRdb lists only in-frame clones, some missing. The table includes under 250,000 clones, around 90% detected once. Sequencing input: peripheral blood. The receptor set was obtained from a man aged 60 to 75 with COVID-19, enrolled during active disease.

The CDR3: CASSQEQGGRSPLHF. The CDR3 region has the DNA TGTGCCAGCAGCCAAGAACAGGGGGGGAGGTCACCCCTCCACTTT. The chain recombines TRBV4-2 with TRBJ1-6, with 8 bases identical to TRBD1. Germline assignment: CDR1 LGHNA and CDR2 YNFKEQ. J gave up 10 bases and V 0 bases, and 5 bases lay outside the gene matches. The CDR3 spans 15 residues.

The V gene is TRBV6-5, the J gene TRBJ1-4, with D possibly matching TRBD1 (5 bases). CDR1 MNHEY and CDR2 SVGAGI come from the germline V gene. V gave up 4 bases and J gave up 0 bases, with 9 bases separating them. This CDR3 comprises 15 residues. The CDR3 sequence is CASSSGGATNEKLFF. As DNA, the CDR3 is TGTGCCAGCAGTTCGGGGGGGGCAACTAATGAAAAACTGTTTTTT.

V usage is TRBV14 and J usage is TRBJ1-3; D remains ambiguous. CDR3 length: 13 amino acids. Trimming shortened V by 6 bases and J by 4 bases, and 10 bases separated the two germline ends. Germline assignment: CDR1 SGHDN and CDR2 FVKESK. The DNA for the CDR3 is TGTGCCAGCAGGCGCTTTCCCGGAAACACCATATATTTT. Its protein is CASRRFPGNTIYF. Supplemented by reference TRBV14 and TRBJ1-3, the full variable domain reads EAGVTQFPSHSVIEKGQTVTLRCDPISGHDNLYWYRRVMGKEIKFLLHFVKESKQDESGMPNNRFLAERTGGTYSTLKVQPAELEDSGVYFCASRRFPGNTIYFGEGSWLTVV.

The table lists this clone with a count of one. The chain combines TRBV9 with TRBJ2-5; 10 bases match TRBD2. V lost 5 bases to trimming and J lost 1 base; unmatched junction nucleotides: 14. This CDR3 region has 18 residues. CDR1 is SGDLS, CDR2 YYNGEE, per germline. The CDR3 loop is CASRGLWLAGEVQETQYF. DNA of the CDR3: TGTGCCAGCAGGGGACTGTGGCTAGCGGGAGAGGTCCAAGAGACCCAGTACTTC.

The chain carries TRBV3-1 (or the pseudogene TRBV3-2) and TRBJ2-2, with 11 bases that match TRBD2. Germline V gives CDR1 LGHDT, CDR2 YNNKEL (reference sequence). The CDR3 covers 16 residues. The ends lost 4 bases at V and 2 bases at J; junction bases unmatched: 3. The CDR3 nucleotides are TGTGCCAGCAGCCCCGGGACTAGCGGTAACACCGGGGAGCTGTTTTTT. Protein: CASSPGTSGNTGELFF.

This chain connects TRBV5-4 to TRBJ1-3; no clear D. Trimming removed 2 bases at V and 1 base at J, with 13 bases between. The germline CDR1 and CDR2 sequences are SGHNT and YYREEE (reference sequence). The CDR3 is 16 residues long. The CDR3 DNA reads as TGTGCCAGCAGCTTCACCACGGGAACATCTGGAAACACCATATATTTT. Protein sequence: CASSFTTGTSGNTIYF.

The V gene is TRBV3-1 (or the pseudogene TRBV3-2), the J gene TRBJ1-1; the D gene is possibly TRBD1 (5 bases). The CDR3 has 12 residues. The germline V gene encodes CDR1 LGHDT and CDR2 YNNKEL (reference sequence). Trimming removed 10 bases at V and 5 bases at J, with 14 bases between. The CDR3 reads CATKTGGTEAFF. CDR3 sequence (DNA): TGTGCCACCAAAACGGGGGGGACTGAAGCTTTCTTT.

The gene calls are TRBV15 and TRBJ2-7; 12 bases align to TRBD2. The CDR3 consists of 17 residues. CDR1 is LNHNV and CDR2 is YYDKDF in the germline V gene (reference sequence). The V gene end was trimmed by 1 base and the J gene end by 3 bases; junction bases not matched to a gene: 7. CDR3 DNA: TGTGCCACCAGCAGAGCACCACTAGCGGGAGGAAGCTACGAGCAGTACTTC. This encodes CATSRAPLAGGSYEQYF.

The chain carries TRBV2 and TRBJ1-4, with unresolved D. V was cut by 6 bases and J by 0 bases, with 11 bases left in between. The CDR3 is 15 amino acids. The germline CDR1 and CDR2 sequences are SNHLY and FYNNEI. The CDR3 nucleotides are TGTGCCAGCAGGCCCCGACGGGCAACTAATGAAAAACTGTTTTTT. This codes for CASRPRRATNEKLFF.

The chain recombines TRBV5-1 with TRBJ1-5; tentatively, D is TRBD1 (5 bases). There are 15 residues in the CDR3. With 5 bases removed from V and 0 bases from J, the gap between germline ends came to 12 bases. In germline, CDR1 is SGHRS, CDR2 YFSETQ. CDR3 bases: TGCGCCAGCAGAAGCGGGACGGATAGCAATCAGCCCCAGCATTTT. Translation: CASRSGTDSNQPQHF.

V is TRBV5-4 and J is TRBJ1-1; D unclear. V lost 0 bases to trimming and J lost 0 bases, with 6 bases between them. This CDR3 region has 14 residues. Germline V CDR1 and CDR2: SGHNT, YYREEE (reference sequence). Here the CDR3 reads CASSLAQMNTEAFF. In nucleotides, the CDR3 is TGTGCCAGCAGCTTGGCCCAGATGAACACTGAAGCTTTCTTT. Full variable domain (outside the CDR3, taken from reference TRBV5-4 and TRBJ1-1): ETGVTQSPTHLIKTRGQQVTLRCSSQSGHNTVSWYQQALGQGPQFIFQYYREEENGRGNFPPRFSGLQFPNYSSELNVNALELDDSALYLCASSLAQMNTEAFFGQGTRLTVV.

The CDR3 here is CASSYVSRGELFF. Here the CDR3 DNA reads TGTGCCAGCAGTTACGTAAGCCGCGGGGAGCTGTTTTTT. The chain joins TRBV6-5 to TRBJ2-2; unclear D gene. Germline V lookup: CDR1 MNHEY, CDR2 SVGAGI. The CDR3 is 13 residues long. The V end lost 2 bases, the J end lost 7 bases, and 8 bases lay between the germline ends.

This chain joins TRBV28 and TRBJ1-1; tentative D call: TRBD1 (5 bases). The CDR3 contains 16 residues. Trimming removed 3 bases from V and 5 bases from J, with 19 bases in between. In germline, CDR1 is MDHEN, CDR2 SYDVKM. The CDR3 protein is CASSFRALNTITEAFF. The CDR3 DNA is TGTGCCAGCAGTTTCAGGGCCCTGAACACTATAACTGAAGCTTTCTTT.

This clone was seen only once. The genes are TRBV11-1 and TRBJ2-2; 11 bases fit TRBD2. V lost 5 bases to trimming and J lost 7 bases; unmatched junction nucleotides: 9. Germline V gene lookup returns CDR1 SGHAT and CDR2 FQDESV (reference sequence). The CDR3 loop spans 16 amino acids. The CDR3 loop is CASSRTSGRGNGELFF. CDR3 sequence (DNA): TGTGCCAGCAGCCGGACTAGCGGGCGGGGGAACGGGGAGCTGTTTTTT.

The genes are TRBV27 and TRBJ1-6, with D hard to call. Trimming shortened V by 2 bases and J by 6 bases, and 14 bases separated the two germline ends. CDR3 length equals 16 residues. The germline gives CDR1 MNHEY, CDR2 SMNVEV (reference sequence). As DNA, the CDR3 is TGTGCCAGCAGTTTAGAGGGAAGGCCAGTTAATTCACCCCTCCACTTT. This encodes CASSLEGRPVNSPLHF.

V usage is TRBV7-9 and J usage is TRBJ1-2; weak D call: TRBD1 (6 bases). This CDR3 has 15 residues. The V and J ends lost 2 bases and 2 bases respectively, with 12 bases between them. Germline assignment: CDR1 SEHNR and CDR2 FQNEAQ (reference sequence). The CDR3 DNA reads TGTGCCAGCAGCTTAACGATTGGACAGAACTATGGCTACACCTTC. Translation: CASSLTIGQNYGYTF.

CDR3 in amino acids: CASSQGGVTEAFF. The CDR3 coding sequence is TGTGCCAGCTCACAGGGAGGGGTAACTGAAGCTTTCTTT. The V call is TRBV18, the J call TRBJ1-1, with D perhaps matching TRBD1 (5 bases). In germline, CDR1 is KGHSH, CDR2 LQKENI. Trimming cost V 4 bases and J 5 bases, with 11 bases left between them. The CDR3 covers 13 residues. The entire variable domain, with the rest obtained from reference TRBV18 and TRBJ1-1, is as follows: NAGVMQNPRHLVRRRGQEARLRCSPMKGHSHVYWYRQLPEEGLKFMVYLQKENIIDESGMPKERFSAEFPKEGPSILRIQQVVRGDSAAYFCASSQGGVTEAFFGQGTRLTVV.

V and J are TRBV6-2 or TRBV6-3 and TRBJ2-7; 11 bases line up with TRBD2. Germline lookup yields CDR1 MNHEY and CDR2 SVGEGT. The length of the CDR3 is 19 residues. V gave up 4 bases and J gave up 2 bases; unmatched junction bases: 16. The CDR3: CASSFASGRPTQITYEQYF. The CDR3 DNA sequence: TGTGCCAGCAGTTTTGCTAGCGGGAGGCCTACGCAAATCACCTACGAGCAGTACTTC.

Worth noting for this clone: The same CDR3 also results from other DNA sequences found in this sample. V and J are TRBV7-6 and TRBJ2-7; 11 bases map to TRBD1. The CDR3 is 15 residues long. The V segment lost 0 bases and the J segment 2 bases; nucleotides outside the gene matches: 0. Germline V gives CDR1 SGHVS, CDR2 FNYEAQ. The CDR3 region is CASSLAGQGAYEQYF. The CDR3 DNA reads TGTGCCAGCAGCTTAGCGGGACAGGGGGCCTACGAGCAGTACTTC.

The chain links TRBV6-5 to TRBJ2-1; a weak D match, TRBD2 (5 bases). The germline V gene encodes CDR1 MNHEY and CDR2 SVGAGI. The CDR3 length is 15 residues. V was pared by 6 bases and J by 5 bases, with 17 bases between. The CDR3 region is CASRLGLRENNEQFF. The DNA of the CDR3 is TGTGCCAGCAGGCTCGGACTTAGGGAAAACAATGAGCAGTTCTTC.

The CDR3 spells CASSYSRGNEQFF. The CDR3 region has the DNA TGTGCCAGCAGTTACTCGAGAGGCAATGAGCAGTTCTTC. The rearrangement uses TRBV6-5 and TRBJ2-1; unclear D gene. In germline, CDR1 is MNHEY, CDR2 SVGAGI. This CDR3 spans 13 amino acids. V was cut by 0 bases and J by 6 bases, with 6 bases left in between.

This clone is a singleton in its sample. The chain couples TRBV5-4 to TRBJ2-1; 10 bases map to TRBD2. Trimming cost V 3 bases and J 5 bases; bases outside gene matches: 11. The CDR3 extends over 17 amino acids. CDR1 and CDR2 (germline): SGHNT, YYREEE (reference sequence). CDR3 coding DNA: TGTGCCAGCAGCTGGGTCCCAAGAGCGGGAGGGGACAATGAGCAGTTCTTC. Its protein product is CASSWVPRAGGDNEQFF.

The chain has TRBV18 and TRBJ1-3; D unclear. Germline V CDR1 and CDR2: KGHSH, LQKENI. Trimming pared 5 bases from V and 0 bases from J, leaving 8 bases between. The CDR3 length is 14 residues. CDR3 protein: CASSSGSSGNTIYF. CDR3 DNA sequence: TGTGCCAGCTCATCGGGTTCCTCTGGAAACACCATATATTTT.

The rearrangement uses TRBV7-9 and TRBJ2-7; 9 nucleotides agree with TRBD2. The CDR3 length is 14 residues. In germline, CDR1 is SEHNR, CDR2 FQNEAQ (reference sequence). V shed 3 bases, J shed 3 bases, and the junction held 3 bases outside the gene matches. The CDR3 protein is CASSFGLASYEQYF. For the CDR3, the DNA is TGTGCCAGCAGCTTCGGACTAGCGAGCTACGAGCAGTACTTC.

This clone has just a few counts. The chain joins TRBV6-1 to TRBJ1-6, with 7 bases that match TRBD1. Germline loops: CDR1 MNHNS, CDR2 SASEGT. CDR3 length equals 15 residues. With 1 base clipped from V and 4 bases from J, the junction kept 1 base outside the gene matches. The CDR3 spells CASSEGQGYNSPLHF. The CDR3 region has the DNA TGTGCCAGCAGTGAAGGACAGGGTTATAATTCACCCCTCCACTTT.

V and J are TRBV5-1 and TRBJ2-2; 9 bases agree with TRBD2. Germline V gene sequence: CDR1 SGHRS, CDR2 YFSETQ. Germline trimming cut 4 bases from V and 4 bases from J; bases unmatched to any gene: 8. The CDR3 length is 16 residues. CDR3 sequence: CASSPGSGRSTGELFF. In DNA, the CDR3 is TGCGCCAGCAGCCCAGGTAGCGGGAGAAGCACCGGGGAGCTGTTTTTT.